The 30 T cell receptor beta chains below were found in one sample sequenced in a study of CXCR3-negative and CXCR3-positive naive CD8 T cells. Via 5' RACE with UMI labels, TRB cDNA libraries were prepared. Using the 5' RACE reads, TCRdb records one entry per CDR3 protein without DNA. Its table records about 130,000 distinct CDR3 sequences. Sequencing was done on a sample of naive CXCR3- CD8+ T cells from blood. Documented subset: CD45RO-CCR7+CD27+CD95- naive CD8+ T cells lacking CXCR3 (TNR3-). Every receptor here comes from a human donor in good health. Some clones in this sample may be carry-over from other donors' samples.

The chain has TRBV12-3 or TRBV12-4 and TRBJ2-7; the TCRdb call, TRBD2, lacks DNA for checking. CDR3 length: 17 amino acids. CDR3 residues: CASSSPRLATSSYEQYF.

CDR3 loop: CASSPPGIAGEYNEQFF. This sequence joins TRBV7-3 and TRBJ2-1; TCRdb selects TRBD1, and the lack of DNA leaves this call unchecked. CDR3 length: 17 amino acids. CDR1 and CDR2 (germline): SGHTA, FQGTGA.

V is TRBV12-3 or TRBV12-4 and J is TRBJ2-1. The CDR3 runs 14 residues. The CDR3 loop reads CASSFAGFYNEQFF.

The chain uses TRBV6-5 and TRBJ1-5. The CDR3 extends over 14 amino acids. Germline CDR1 and CDR2: MNHEY and SVGAGI. The CDR3 spells CASSSAQYNQPQHF.

This chain connects TRBV28 to TRBJ2-1; TCRdb's D gene call, TRBD1, goes unchecked for lack of DNA. The CDR3 extends over 15 amino acids. Germline V lookup: CDR1 MDHEN, CDR2 SYDVKM. CDR3 protein: CASSWGQGASNEQFF. Based on the CDR3 plus reference TRBV28 and TRBJ2-1, the full variable domain is DVKVTQSSRYLVKRTGEKVFLECVQDMDHENMFWYRQDPGLGLRLIYFSYDVKMKEKGDIPEGYSVSREKKERFSLILESASTNQTSMYLCASSWGQGASNEQFFGPGTRLTVL.

The chain has TRBV14 and TRBJ2-7. The CDR3 is made up of 16 amino acids. Germline CDR1 is SGHDN and CDR2 is FVKESK. This chain's CDR3 is CASSQGGGTFIYEQYF.

The chain joins TRBV29-1 to TRBJ1-6; the D call of TRBD1 rests on TCRdb alone, since no DNA is present to check it. Germline V gene data show CDR1 as SQVTM and CDR2 as ANQGSEA. The CDR3 spans 14 residues. The CDR3 spells CSVLTGGLNSPLHF.

This chain's CDR3 is CASSYAGPNTEAFF. The chain combines TRBV6-5 with TRBJ1-1. The CDR3 runs 14 residues. Germline CDR1 and CDR2: MNHEY and SVGAGI.

V is TRBV28 and J is TRBJ2-1; the D call from TCRdb, TRBD2, cannot be confirmed without DNA. This CDR3 is built from 12 residues. Germline-derived CDR1 and CDR2 are MDHEN and SYDVKM. The CDR3 spells CASRSSGKEQFF.

The chain has TRBV7-9 and TRBJ2-7; TCRdb's D gene call, TRBD1, goes unchecked for lack of DNA. This CDR3 contains 15 residues. Germline assignment: CDR1 SEHNR and CDR2 FQNEAQ (reference sequence). The CDR3 sequence is CASSPQTGGYYEQYF.

The chain employs TRBV4-1 and TRBJ1-1. Germline V gene sequence: CDR1 MGHRA, CDR2 YSYEKL. The CDR3 extends over 14 amino acids. The CDR3 loop reads CASSQASGNTEAFF.

The genes are TRBV14 and TRBJ2-3; TCRdb's D call, TRBD1, is unchecked because there is no DNA. The germline V gene encodes CDR1 SGHDN and CDR2 FVKESK. CDR3 length: 18 amino acids. This CDR3 is CASSQASGQGTLTDTQYF.

The rearrangement uses TRBV13 and TRBJ2-2. CDR3 length: 14 amino acids. CDR1 and CDR2 (germline): PRHDT, FYEKMQ (reference sequence). CDR3: CASSFRVTPGELFF. The entire variable domain, with the rest obtained from reference TRBV13 and TRBJ2-2, is as follows: AAGVIQSPRHLIKEKRETATLKCYPIPRHDTVYWYQQGPGQDPQFLISFYEKMQSDKGSIPDRFSAQQFSDYHSELNMSSLELGDSALYFCASSFRVTPGELFFGEGSRLTVL.

This chain joins TRBV5-1 and TRBJ2-1; checking the TCRdb D call of TRBD1 is not possible without DNA. Germline V gene sequence: CDR1 SGHRS, CDR2 YFSETQ. This CDR3 has 14 amino acids. The CDR3 reads CASSLAGQNNEQFF.

V gene TRBV4-2 combines with J gene TRBJ2-7; TCRdb outputs TRBD2, but without DNA this stays unchecked. Germline assignment: CDR1 LGHNA and CDR2 YNFKEQ. The CDR3 contains 17 residues. The CDR3 sequence is CASSQDVTPSGEDEQYF.

This chain connects TRBV7-2 to TRBJ2-7; TCRdb proposes TRBD2, but this gene call is untestable without DNA. Germline CDR1 and CDR2: SGHTA and FQGNSA. The CDR3 consists of 14 residues. CDR3 residues: CASSGSGLTYEQYF.

The rearrangement joins TRBV5-4 to TRBJ2-1; the D call from TCRdb, TRBD2, cannot be confirmed without DNA. This CDR3 has 16 residues. Germline lookup yields CDR1 SGHNT and CDR2 YYREEE (reference sequence). CDR3 sequence: CASSPVGTSANNEQFF.

CDR3 amino acids: CAISDGHGTGIPEAFF. This chain joins TRBV10-3 and TRBJ1-1; TCRdb reports TRBD1, a call that lacks DNA to check it against. Looked up from germline, CDR1 is ENHRY and CDR2 is SYGVKD. The CDR3 is made up of 16 amino acids.

The genes are TRBV25-1 and TRBJ2-3; the D gene TCRdb calls, TRBD1, cannot be checked with no DNA. This CDR3 spans 17 amino acids. Germline V CDR1 and CDR2: MGHDK, SYGVNS. The CDR3 sequence is CASSEALGGVVTDTQYF.

This chain uses TRBV2 with TRBJ2-2; the TCRdb D gene call, TRBD2, has no DNA to confirm it. The CDR3 has 16 residues. Per the germline V gene, CDR1 is SNHLY and CDR2 is FYNNEI. The CDR3 reads CASRGTSGGLTGELFF.

V is TRBV19 and J is TRBJ2-4; TCRdb lists TRBD1, though no DNA is available to test this call. The CDR3 has 18 amino acids. Germline V gene lookup returns CDR1 LNHDA and CDR2 SQIVND (reference sequence). This chain's CDR3 is CASSLEDRDDLAKNIQYF.

The chain has TRBV29-1 and TRBJ2-3; checking the TCRdb D call of TRBD1 is not possible without DNA. The CDR3 covers 17 residues. Germline V gene data show CDR1 as SQVTM and CDR2 as ANQGSEA. This CDR3 reads CSVDGWERGVGTDTQYF.

The chain recombines TRBV5-1 with TRBJ2-7; TCRdb returns TRBD1, unconfirmable since there is no DNA. CDR3 length: 15 amino acids. Germline CDR1 and CDR2: SGHRS and YFSETQ. The CDR3 here is CASSSGQGVTYEQYF. The variable domain in full, with the rest retrieved from reference TRBV5-1 and TRBJ2-7, is KAGVTQTPRYLIKTRGQQVTLSCSPISGHRSVSWYQQTPGQGLQFLFEYFSETQRNKGNFPGRFSGRQFSNSRSEMNVSTLELGDSALYLCASSSGQGVTYEQYFGPGTRLTVT.

J is TRBJ2-5 and V is TRBV29-1; the D call of TRBD1 rests on TCRdb alone, since no DNA is present to check it. Germline V gene data show CDR1 as SQVTM and CDR2 as ANQGSEA. The CDR3 extends over 16 amino acids. CDR3 region: CSVEVEGVGGQETQYF.

The CDR3 protein is CASSSGDRDPYEQYF. The V and J genes are TRBV12-3 or TRBV12-4 and TRBJ2-7; TCRdb selects TRBD1, and the lack of DNA leaves this call unchecked. The CDR3 loop spans 15 amino acids.

The V gene is TRBV20-1, the J gene TRBJ2-7. The germline V gene has CDR1 DFQATT and CDR2 SNEGSKA (reference sequence). The CDR3 is 12 amino acids. CDR3 amino acids: CSASRGFYEQYF.

The J gene is TRBJ1-6, the V gene TRBV4-1; TCRdb selects TRBD1, and the lack of DNA leaves this call unchecked. Germline CDR1 is MGHRA and CDR2 is YSYEKL. CDR3 length equals 16 residues. The CDR3 is CASSRDRSSYNSPLHF.

The genes are TRBV5-1 and TRBJ1-5. This CDR3 contains 16 residues. The germline gives CDR1 SGHRS, CDR2 YFSETQ. CDR3 region: CASSLSVRASNQPQHF.

V and J are TRBV25-1 and TRBJ2-3; TCRdb returns TRBD2, unconfirmable since there is no DNA. There are 14 residues in the CDR3. Germline CDR1 and CDR2: MGHDK and SYGVNS. This CDR3 is CASSSGGSSDTQYF.

CDR3 loop: CASSLDGTGGSSYNSPLHF. The chain has TRBV5-1 and TRBJ1-6; TCRdb reports TRBD1, a call that lacks DNA to check it against. Germline-derived CDR1 and CDR2 are SGHRS and YFSETQ. The CDR3 is made up of 19 amino acids.